These 26 T cell receptor beta chains share one sample of origin, sequenced in a study of blood T cells in healthy people across ages (dated by TCRdb to between 2014 and 2016). Library construction relied on 5' RACE. This sample was sequenced with an Illumina HiSeq 2500. A second PCR of roughly 7 to 11 cycles was performed with a sample-barcoded 5' primer and a J-beta primer mix. In-frame beta chains were kept once TCRdb had trimmed the public reads at Q25 with fastp and called clones with MiXCR. Rows with a matching CDR3 protein are joined into one entry that keeps the most common DNA and genes. The sample records 920,000 or so distinct CDR3 sequences, around 45% of which are singletons. Of the sample, 18% falls within the top ten clones. Specimen: blood. The receptors shown here come from a woman aged 60 to 75 in good health.

This chain's CDR3 is CASSLGGREHYNEQFF. The CDR3 DNA reads as TGTGCCAGCAGCCTCGGGGGGAGGGAACACTACAATGAGCAGTTCTTC. The chain employs TRBV7-9 and TRBJ2-1; 7 positions agree with TRBD2. V gave up 5 bases and J gave up 3 bases; unmatched junction bases: 10. CDR1 is SEHNR and CDR2 is FQNEAQ in the germline V gene (reference sequence). The CDR3 loop spans 16 amino acids.

This chain connects TRBV4-2 to TRBJ1-2; 8 nucleotides match TRBD1. Germline V gene sequence: CDR1 LGHNA, CDR2 YNFKEQ. Trimming cost V 3 bases and J 6 bases; bases outside gene matches: 0. CDR3 length equals 12 residues. The CDR3 reads CASSQTGDGYTF. In DNA form, the CDR3 reads TGTGCCAGCAGCCAGACAGGGGATGGCTACACCTTC.

The chain uses TRBV20-1 and TRBJ2-5; 9 bases are a match to TRBD2. V was pared by 0 bases and J by 4 bases, with 3 bases of the junction left unmatched. The CDR3 loop spans 14 amino acids. Looked up from germline, CDR1 is DFQATT and CDR2 is SNEGSKA (reference sequence). The CDR3 DNA follows: TGCAGTGCTAGAGATGGCGGGAGGGTAGAGACCCAGTACTTC. This translates into CSARDGGRVETQYF.

The chain uses TRBV6-5 and TRBJ2-3; no clear D. The V and J ends lost 6 bases and 4 bases respectively, with 20 bases between them. Germline V CDR1 and CDR2: MNHEY, SVGAGI. This CDR3 contains 16 residues. The CDR3 loop is CASSTYGIGAADTQYF. The CDR3 DNA reads TGTGCCAGCAGCACCTACGGCATAGGAGCAGCAGATACGCAGTATTTT.

The rearrangement links TRBV4-2 to TRBJ2-3, with 9 nucleotides matching TRBD2. Germline CDR1 LGHNA, CDR2 YNFKEQ. Trimming removed 1 base from V and 0 bases from J; junction bases left unmatched: 5. The CDR3 runs 17 residues. The CDR3 spells CASSQVGGLASTDTQYF. CDR3 sequence (DNA): TGTGCCAGCAGCCAAGTCGGGGGACTAGCTAGCACAGATACGCAGTATTTT.

This clonotype was seen a few times. This chain uses TRBV27 with TRBJ2-3; TRBD2 agrees at 14 bases. The CDR3 extends over 18 amino acids. Germline V gene sequence: CDR1 MNHEY, CDR2 SMNVEV (reference sequence). V shed 1 base and J 5 bases; nucleotides not matched to a gene: 8. The CDR3 nucleotides read TGTGCCAGCAGTTTATTGTATTCCGGGACTAGCGGGAGAGATACGCAGTATTTT. Translation: CASSLLYSGTSGRDTQYF.

This clonotype was picked up many times. Its ends do not fully match the called genes, so a read error is possible. The chain uses TRBV5-1 and TRBJ1-1; D is ambiguous. This CDR3 is 14 amino acids long. Germline CDR1 and CDR2: SGHRS and YFSETQ. The CDR3 sequence: CASSLAGPNTEAFF. CDR3 sequence (DNA): TGTGCCAGCAGCTTAGCTGGGCCGAACACTGAAGCTTTCTTT.

The rearrangement links TRBV12-3 or TRBV12-4 to TRBJ2-7; TRBD1 might be the D (5 bases). There are 14 residues in the CDR3. V lost 4 bases and J lost 4, with 14 bases in between. The CDR3 DNA reads TGTGCCAGCAGTTCCGCCCTCCAGGGTTACGAGCAGTACTTC. Translating it yields CASSSALQGYEQYF.

Remarks on this clonotype: A much larger clone sits a single nucleotide away, making a read error possible. The chain combines TRBV7-8 with TRBJ2-1; D perhaps matches TRBD1 (6 bases). The J call may be faulty, since TRBJ2-7 better matches the DNA end. This CDR3 comprises 15 residues. Germline V gene lookup returns CDR1 SGHVS and CDR2 FQNEAQ. CDR3 nucleotide sequence: TGTGCCAGCAGCTTAGGCACAGGGTTCTACAATGAGCAGTACTTC. This sequence encodes CASSLGTGFYNEQYF.

In its sample, this clonotype was seen a few times. The chain uses TRBV6-2 or TRBV6-3 and TRBJ2-1; 7 nucleotides agree with TRBD2. CDR3 length: 15 amino acids. CDR1 and CDR2 (germline): MNHEY, SVGEGT. V dropped 5 bases and J dropped 2; count of bases not matched to a gene: 6. This chain's CDR3 is CASSLLALAYNEQFF. Written as DNA, the CDR3 is TGTGCCAGCAGTCTACTAGCGCTCGCCTACAATGAGCAGTTCTTC.

The chain uses TRBV28 and TRBJ2-1, with unresolved D. CDR1 MDHEN and CDR2 SYDVKM come from the germline V gene. This CDR3 has 16 amino acids. With 3 bases removed from V and 0 bases from J, the gap between germline ends came to 12 bases. This CDR3 reads CASSLGRISSYNEQFF. The DNA for the CDR3 is TGTGCCAGCAGTTTGGGTCGCATCAGCTCCTACAATGAGCAGTTCTTC.

The chain combines TRBV15 with TRBJ2-1, with 12 positions matching TRBD2. This CDR3 has 17 residues. Looked up from germline, CDR1 is LNHNV and CDR2 is YYDKDF (reference sequence). The V segment lost 0 bases and the J segment 8 bases; nucleotides outside the gene matches: 8. The CDR3 sequence is CATSRDRLAGGSDEQFF. As DNA, the CDR3 is TGTGCCACCAGCAGAGATAGGCTAGCGGGAGGGTCGGATGAGCAGTTCTTC.

This chain links TRBV3-1 with TRBJ2-1; no firm D call. CDR3 size: 12 residues. With 3 bases removed from V and 7 bases from J, the gap between germline ends came to 7 bases. Germline CDR1 reads LGHDT; CDR2 reads YNNKEL (reference sequence). CDR3 in amino acids: CASSHRRNEQFF. CDR3 in DNA: TGTGCCAGCAGCCACCGCAGGAATGAGCAGTTCTTC.

The CDR3 is CASRHSGPTYF. CDR3 DNA sequence: TGTGCCAGCAGGCATAGCGGGCCCACGTACTTC. The chain joins TRBV27 to TRBJ2-5; TRBD2 aligns across 7 bases. Germline CDR1 and CDR2: MNHEY and SMNVEV (reference sequence). V lost 6 bases, J lost 13 bases, and 8 bases stayed unmatched. The CDR3 spans 11 residues.

The rearrangement uses TRBV29-1 and TRBJ1-2, with 11 bases fitting TRBD1. Losses at the gene ends were 6 bases for V and 7 bases for J; bases not matched to a gene: 10. Germline V gene lookup returns CDR1 SQVTM and CDR2 ANQGSEA. This CDR3 is built from 14 residues. CDR3 protein: CSVSQGQGAGGYTF. The CDR3 DNA sequence: TGCAGCGTATCACAAGGACAGGGGGCCGGTGGCTACACCTTC.

The J gene is TRBJ1-4, the V gene TRBV4-1, with D possibly being TRBD1 (5 bases). Germline CDR1 MGHRA, CDR2 YSYEKL. This CDR3 has 16 amino acids. The ends were cut back, 0 bases at V and 0 bases at J, with 8 bases in the middle. CDR3 region: CASSQDPTATNEKLFF. In DNA, the CDR3 is TGCGCCAGCAGCCAAGATCCGACAGCAACTAATGAAAAACTGTTTTTT.

This chain joins TRBV19 and TRBJ1-5; weak D call: TRBD1 (6 bases). CDR1 is LNHDA and CDR2 is SQIVND in the germline V gene (reference sequence). The CDR3 runs 15 residues. The V end lost 5 bases, the J end lost 1 base, and 12 bases lay between the germline ends. The CDR3 loop reads CASSEQGWSNQPQHF. The CDR3 region has the DNA TGTGCCAGTAGTGAACAGGGTTGGAGCAATCAGCCCCAGCATTTT.

The table lists this clonotype with a few counts. This chain connects TRBV12-3 or TRBV12-4 to TRBJ1-2, with D tentatively TRBD1 (5 bases). CDR3 length equals 13 residues. Trimming removed 5 bases at V and 8 bases at J, with 15 bases between. This CDR3 is CASSTGTEGGYTF. CDR3 bases: TGTGCCAGCAGTACCGGGACGGAGGGCGGCTACACCTTC.

The chain recombines TRBV5-1 with TRBJ2-3; tentative D call: TRBD1 (6 bases). V lost 2 bases and J 0 bases, leaving 16 bases between the germline ends. CDR1 and CDR2 (germline): SGHRS, YFSETQ. The CDR3 length is 17 residues. The CDR3 sequence is CASSLKVVGASTDTQYF. CDR3 DNA: TGCGCCAGCAGCTTAAAGGTTGTGGGGGCCAGCACAGATACGCAGTATTTT.

The gene calls are TRBV6-2 or TRBV6-3 and TRBJ1-1, with D tentatively TRBD1 (5 bases). Looked up from germline, CDR1 is MNHEY and CDR2 is SVGEGT. This CDR3 spans 12 amino acids. V lost 7 bases and J lost 6, with 12 bases in between. The CDR3 is CASTLRGSEAFF. In DNA form, the CDR3 reads TGTGCCAGCACCCTGCGGGGGTCTGAAGCTTTCTTT.

The V and J genes are TRBV10-3 and TRBJ1-4, with 10 bases identical to TRBD1. Trimming cost V 2 bases and J 8 bases; bases outside gene matches: 8. CDR3 size: 16 residues. The V gene's germline CDR1 is ENHRY and CDR2 SYGVKD. CDR3 protein: CAISEVATGGGEKLFF. The CDR3 DNA reads TGTGCCATCAGTGAGGTTGCGACAGGGGGCGGGGAAAAACTGTTTTTT.

V gene TRBV20-1 combines with J gene TRBJ2-2; 10 nucleotides align to TRBD1. The CDR3 consists of 16 residues. Germline V gene sequence: CDR1 DFQATT, CDR2 SNEGSKA (reference sequence). V dropped 5 bases and J dropped 3; count of bases not matched to a gene: 9. In DNA, the CDR3 is TGCAGTGCTGCCGAAGGGGGACAGGGGCACACCGGGGAGCTGTTTTTT. This translates into CSAAEGGQGHTGELFF.

This chain joins TRBV18 and TRBJ2-4, with a possible D match to TRBD2 (6 bases). Germline V gene sequence: CDR1 KGHSH, CDR2 LQKENI. There are 13 residues in the CDR3. Trimming shortened V by 4 bases and J by 13 bases, and 17 bases separated the two germline ends. The CDR3 DNA is TGTGCCAGCTCACTGGAGGACTTCGCGGGGCAGTACTTC. This translates into CASSLEDFAGQYF.

The rearrangement uses TRBV7-2 and TRBJ2-5; 7 bases are a match to TRBD2. CDR3 length: 15 amino acids. V shed 0 bases, J shed 1 base, and the junction held 2 bases outside the gene matches. Germline loops: CDR1 SGHTA, CDR2 FQGNSA. The CDR3 sequence is CASSLARGTQETQYF. CDR3 DNA sequence: TGTGCCAGCAGCTTAGCGCGGGGGACCCAAGAGACCCAGTACTTC. The full variable domain, its missing parts supplied by reference TRBV7-2 and TRBJ2-5, is GAGVSQSPSNKVTEKGKDVELRCDPISGHTALYWYRQSLGQGLEFLIYFQGNSAPDKSGLPSDRFSAERTGGSVSTLTIQRTQQEDSAVYLCASSLARGTQETQYFGPGTRLLVL.

This clonotype was seen only a few times. The chain is built from TRBV20-1 and TRBJ1-2; TRBD1 agrees at 8 bases. The J segment lost 6 bases and the V segment lost 3 bases, leaving 12 bases of the junction unmatched. Germline CDR1 is DFQATT and CDR2 is SNEGSKA (reference sequence). This CDR3 contains 15 residues. The CDR3 DNA sequence: TGCAGTGCTAGCTCCCTGGCAGGGGGCGTCGATGGCTACACCTTC. Its protein product is CSASSLAGGVDGYTF.

This clonotype appeared a few times. The chain combines TRBV4-1 with TRBJ2-7; D unresolved. Trimming took off 2 bases at V and 5 bases at J, with 16 bases between the two ends. The CDR3 covers 15 residues. The germline gives CDR1 MGHRA, CDR2 YSYEKL. CDR3 loop: CASSQKALRGNEQYF. CDR3 bases: TGCGCCAGCAGCCAAAAAGCCCTGCGTGGGAACGAGCAGTACTTC.